The 25 T cell receptor beta chains given below trace back to one sample, sequenced in a study of blood T cells in healthy people across ages. A J-beta primer mix and a sample-barcoded 5' primer were used in a second PCR of roughly 7 to 12 cycles. TCRdb ran MiXCR on the 5' RACE reads and lists one entry per CDR3 protein. The table records hundreds of thousands of distinct CDR3 sequences, 52% of them present only once. The sequencing sample was made of blood. The receptors originated from a woman over 75 in good health.

The V and J genes are TRBV18 and TRBJ2-3, with D possibly being TRBD1 or TRBD2 (5 bases each). The CDR3 consists of 15 residues. Germline CDR1 and CDR2: KGHSH and LQKENI. V was cut by 3 bases and J by 2 bases, with 12 bases left in between. CDR3: CASSPYRDDTDTQYF. The CDR3 DNA reads as TGTGCCAGCTCACCGTACCGGGACGACACAGATACGCAGTATTTT.

This clonotype appeared a few times. The chain links TRBV7-3 to TRBJ2-2; possibly TRBD2 for D (6 bases). The CDR3 has 14 residues. Germline CDR1 SGHTA, CDR2 FQGTGA. V lost 3 bases and J lost 3, with 8 bases in between. CDR3 bases: TGTGCCAGCAGCTTTCGGAGGGACACCGGGGAGCTGTTTTTT. Its protein product is CASSFRRDTGELFF.

This clonotype was found many times. This sequence joins TRBV7-2 and TRBJ2-5, with D maybe TRBD2 (6 bases). Trimming took off 3 bases at V and 5 bases at J, with 16 bases between the two ends. This CDR3 region has 15 residues. The germline CDR1 and CDR2 sequences are SGHTA and FQGNSA. CDR3 protein: CASSFPLLGGETQYF. CDR3 in DNA: TGTGCCAGCAGCTTTCCATTGTTGGGGGGTGAGACCCAGTACTTC.

This chain joins TRBV20-1 and TRBJ2-5; the match to TRBD2 covers 11 bases. The J call may not be correct, given that the DNA end is closer to TRBJ2-7. The CDR3 loop spans 14 amino acids. In germline, CDR1 is DFQATT, CDR2 SNEGSKA (reference sequence). The CDR3 loop reads CSAKLAGAPYEQYF. The CDR3 DNA follows: TGCAGTGCTAAACTAGCGGGGGCACCTTACGAGCAGTACTTC.

The chain carries TRBV4-1 and TRBJ2-7; 8 nucleotides align to TRBD1. The end of the DNA aligns better with TRBJ2-4, so the J call may be wrong. Germline V gene lookup returns CDR1 MGHRA and CDR2 YSYEKL. The CDR3 consists of 13 residues. This CDR3 is CASSRTGMNIQYF. The CDR3 region has the DNA TGCGCCAGCAGCCGGACAGGGATGAACATTCAGTACTTC.

This clonotype was recorded many times. This sequence joins TRBV12-3 or TRBV12-4 and TRBJ2-2, with D possibly being TRBD2 (6 bases). Trimming shortened V by 7 bases and J by 4 bases, and 13 bases separated the two germline ends. The CDR3 totals 14 residues. The CDR3 here is CASTPSGVTGELFF. CDR3 sequence (DNA): TGTGCCAGCACTCCGTCGGGGGTCACCGGGGAGCTGTTTTTT.

The chain links TRBV12-3 or TRBV12-4 to TRBJ2-1, with 8 bases that match TRBD1. The V segment lost 5 bases and the J segment 4 bases; nucleotides outside the gene matches: 10. The CDR3 is 16 amino acids. The CDR3 DNA sequence: TGTGCCAGCAGTCCCCGGGACAGGCTTCTTTACAATGAGCAGTTCTTC. Translated, it gives CASSPRDRLLYNEQFF.

V is TRBV7-2 and J is TRBJ2-1; 8 bases line up with TRBD1. The J call is doubtful: the DNA matches TRBJ2-7 better. Germline V gene data show CDR1 as SGHTA and CDR2 as FQGNSA. This CDR3 is 16 amino acids long. CDR3 in amino acids: CASSATGGTLYNEQYF. CDR3 DNA sequence: TGTGCCAGCAGCGCAACAGGGGGGACTCTCTACAATGAGCAGTACTTC.

In this sample, this clonotype turned up many times. The J gene is TRBJ2-5, the V gene TRBV5-1, with a weak D call TRBD1 (6 bases). This CDR3 is 15 amino acids long. The ends were cut back, 1 base at V and 2 bases at J, with 12 bases in the middle. Looked up from germline, CDR1 is SGHRS and CDR2 is YFSETQ. CDR3 amino acids: CASSLFSGEQETQYF. The CDR3 nucleotides read TGCGCCAGCAGCTTGTTTTCAGGGGAACAAGAGACCCAGTACTTC.

This clonotype was counted ten times or more. V gene TRBV7-2 combines with J gene TRBJ2-5; a weak D match, TRBD2 (6 bases). The CDR3 runs to 14 residues. Germline V CDR1 and CDR2: SGHTA, FQGNSA. Trimming took 3 bases from V and 4 from J, leaving 12 bases between them. Here the CDR3 reads CASSFQGGAETQYF. The CDR3 DNA follows: TGTGCCAGCAGCTTCCAAGGAGGGGCAGAGACCCAGTACTTC. The variable domain in full, with the rest retrieved from reference TRBV7-2 and TRBJ2-5, is GAGVSQSPSNKVTEKGKDVELRCDPISGHTALYWYRQSLGQGLEFLIYFQGNSAPDKSGLPSDRFSAERTGGSVSTLTIQRTQQEDSAVYLCASSFQGGAETQYFGPGTRLLVL.

There are a few counts of this clonotype. The CDR3 DNA reads TGTGCCAGCAGTGCTAGCGGGGGGGCCACAGATACGCAGTATTTT. It encodes CASSASGGATDTQYF. This rearrangement joins TRBV6-4 to TRBJ2-3, with 12 bases matching TRBD2. Germline V gene sequence: CDR1 MRHNA, CDR2 SNTAGT. The V segment lost 4 bases and the J segment 2 bases; nucleotides outside the gene matches: 1. The length of the CDR3 is 15 residues.

The chain has TRBV29-1 and TRBJ1-1, with TRBD1 matching 10 bases. Germline V gene data show CDR1 as SQVTM and CDR2 as ANQGSEA. The V segment lost 7 bases and the J segment 10 bases; nucleotides outside the gene matches: 21. The CDR3 runs 16 residues. The CDR3 loop reads CSGGVTGGGPLVGAFF. The CDR3 DNA reads as TGCAGCGGTGGAGTGACAGGGGGCGGCCCACTTGTGGGAGCTTTCTTT.

V gene TRBV12-3 or TRBV12-4 combines with J gene TRBJ2-5, with D maybe TRBD2 (6 bases). V was clipped by 1 base and J by 11 bases, with 17 bases between them. The CDR3 has 14 amino acids. The CDR3 sequence: CASSLGVRGNEQYF. CDR3 DNA sequence: TGTGCCAGCAGTTTAGGGGTTCGGGGGAATGAGCAGTACTTC.

Concerning this clonotype itself: A much larger clonotype is one base distant, so this may be a read error. Here the CDR3 DNA reads TGTGCCAGTAGTAGGACCGACTACAATGAGCAGTACTTC. This translates into CASSRTDYNEQYF. V usage is TRBV19 and J usage is TRBJ2-1; a weak D match, TRBD2 (5 bases). The J call may be wrong; the DNA end is better matched by TRBJ2-7. The CDR3 is 13 residues long. The germline CDR1 and CDR2 sequences are LNHDA and SQIVND (reference sequence).

This clonotype was detected once. Since a much larger clone is just one base distant, this may be a read error. This chain joins TRBV5-1 and TRBJ2-1; TRBD1 is a possible D gene (6 bases). Germline V lookup: CDR1 SGHRS, CDR2 YFSETQ. CDR3 length: 15 residues. The V gene lost 1 base and the J gene lost 10 bases, with 18 bases spanning the gap. The CDR3 sequence is CASSLNPQGSYEQFF. CDR3 sequence (DNA): TGCGCCAGCAGCTTGAACCCACAGGGTAGTTACGAGCAGTTCTTC. Based on the CDR3 plus reference TRBV5-1 and TRBJ2-1, the full variable domain is KAGVTQTPRYLIKTRGQQVTLSCSPISGHRSVSWYQQTPGQGLQFLFEYFSETQRNKGNFPGRFSGRQFSNSRSEMNVSTLELGDSALYLCASSLNPQGSYEQFFGPGTRLTVL.

This chain connects TRBV29-1 to TRBJ2-1, with a weak D call TRBD1 (5 bases). CDR3 length: 14 amino acids. Trimming stripped 6 bases from V and 1 base from J, with 13 bases between. Looked up from germline, CDR1 is SQVTM and CDR2 is ANQGSEA. The CDR3 sequence: CSVWGPRSYNEQFF. The CDR3 DNA reads TGCAGCGTCTGGGGCCCGAGGTCCTACAATGAGCAGTTCTTC.

On this clonotype: With a much larger clone just one base away, this may be a read error. The chain recombines TRBV4-1 with TRBJ1-2; tentative D call: TRBD1 (6 bases). CDR1 and CDR2 (germline): MGHRA, YSYEKL. This CDR3 is 14 amino acids long. The CDR3 sequence is CASSRNREVYGHTF. CDR3 sequence (DNA): TGCGCCAGCAGCCGCAACAGGGAGGTCTATGGCCACACCTTC.

This rearrangement joins TRBV20-1 to TRBJ2-1; TRBD1 matches at 7 bases. V trimming: 5 bases; J trimming: 3 bases; junction bases outside the gene matches: 10. The CDR3 sequence is 15 residues long. CDR1 is DFQATT and CDR2 is SNEGSKA in the germline V gene (reference sequence). CDR3 sequence: CSAAPGDSDYNEQFF. CDR3 in DNA: TGCAGTGCTGCCCCCGGGGACAGCGACTACAATGAGCAGTTCTTC.

V usage is TRBV28 and J usage is TRBJ2-6; the match to TRBD2 covers 8 bases. There are 18 residues in the CDR3. Germline lookup yields CDR1 MDHEN and CDR2 SYDVKM. V gave up 3 bases and J gave up 1 base; unmatched junction bases: 8. This CDR3 reads CASSLSGSSQSGANVLTF. The CDR3 DNA reads TGTGCCAGCAGTTTGAGCGGGAGCTCCCAATCTGGGGCCAACGTCCTGACTTTC.

This clonotype came up a few times. The chain employs TRBV6-5 and TRBJ2-2; D remains unclear. CDR1 is MNHEY, CDR2 SVGAGI, per germline. The CDR3 runs 15 residues. V lost 1 base and J lost 1, with 7 bases in between. The CDR3 protein is CASSYWRLNTGELFF. DNA of the CDR3: TGTGCCAGCAGTTACTGGCGACTGAACACCGGGGAGCTGTTTTTT.

This clonotype was found many times. The rearrangement joins TRBV7-8 to TRBJ2-7; perhaps D is TRBD1 or TRBD2 (5 bases each). V lost 1 base and J lost 3, with 10 bases in between. Germline V gene data show CDR1 as SGHVS and CDR2 as FQNEAQ. The CDR3 spans 14 residues. The CDR3 nucleotides read TGTGCCAGCAGCTTAGGGTCAGGGAGCTACGAGCAGTACTTC. Encoded protein: CASSLGSGSYEQYF.

The chain uses TRBV2 and TRBJ1-1, with 8 positions matching TRBD1. Trimming took 5 bases from V and 4 from J; bases not matched to a gene: 6. Germline-derived CDR1 and CDR2 are SNHLY and FYNNEI. The CDR3 covers 14 residues. The CDR3 DNA is TGTGCCAGCAGTTCAGGGGGCGCGGTCACTGAAGCTTTCTTT. This encodes CASSSGGAVTEAFF.

The chain has TRBV24-1 and TRBJ2-7, with no clear D. The length of the CDR3 is 12 residues. The V and J ends lost 10 bases and 3 bases respectively, with 12 bases between them. CDR1 and CDR2 (germline): KGHDR, SFDVKD. CDR3 region: CATARGIYEQYF. In nucleotides, the CDR3 is TGTGCCACGGCTCGAGGAATCTACGAGCAGTACTTC.

The chain has TRBV4-3 and TRBJ2-3; D call uncertain. V was cut by 2 bases and J by 5 bases, with 11 bases left in between. The CDR3 has 14 amino acids. CDR1 and CDR2 (germline): LGHNA, YSLEER. The CDR3 bases are TGCGCCAGCAGCCAAAGGACCTCCCAAGATACGCAGTATTTT. It codes for CASSQRTSQDTQYF.

Of note for this clonotype: It may be a read error: a sequence one base away is much more abundant. The chain couples TRBV2 to TRBJ2-4; D is unclear. The length of the CDR3 is 13 residues. Germline V gene data show CDR1 as SNHLY and CDR2 as FYNNEI. The CDR3 nucleotides are TGTACCAGCAGACCAGACGTTATCGACATTCAGTACTTC. Protein product: CTSRPDVIDIQYF.